A single T cell receptor (beta chain) is shown here with its context. This CDR3 is 15 amino acids long. The V gene end was trimmed by 4 bases and the J gene end by 6 bases; junction bases not matched to a gene: 7. Germline V gives CDR1 MNHEY, CDR2 SVGEGT. This entry belongs to a study of control samples from healthy donors and cancer patients. Only in-frame clones appear in the TCRdb table, and some are missing; sequencing was by immunoSEQ multiplex PCR. The sample includes some 100,000 clones, 70% to 80% of them seen just once. The sequence came from a woman in her thirties in good health. Sequenced input: blood. This chain uses TRBV6-2 or TRBV6-3 with TRBJ2-2, with 8 bases lining up with TRBD1. CDR3 nucleotide sequence: TGTGCCAGCAGTTCTGGACAGGGAATGGCCGGGGAGCTGTTTTTT. Protein product: CASSSGQGMAGELFF.